This T cell receptor (beta chain) is drawn from a study of cytomegalovirus exposure and HLA in healthy donors. Method: immunoSEQ multiplex PCR; TCRdb's copy keeps in-frame clones and lacks some. The sample lists about 330,000 clones, around 86% occurring once. This clone has only one observation. Sequenced: PBMCs. The clonotype was recovered from a woman younger than 35 in good health and CMV-seronegative.

In nucleotides, the CDR3 is TGTGCCAGCACCCCCGGGACTAGCGGTTACGAGCAGTACTTC. Residues: CASTPGTSGYEQYF. The V gene is TRBV7-8, the J gene TRBJ2-7; 11 bases line up with TRBD2. J was trimmed by 4 bases and V by 7 bases; bases with no gene match: 6. In germline, CDR1 is SGHVS, CDR2 FQNEAQ. There are 14 residues in the CDR3.